This TCR beta chain was found in a study of OX40 agonist ivuxolimab in advanced cancers. Overall study findings and caveats: Low normalized T-cell clonal expansion was also seen in some nonresponders. Doses of 0.1 to 3.0 mg/kg were accompanied by clonal expansion of CD4+ and CD8+ blood T cells by week 6. There were, on average, more expanded clones in CD8+ T cells than in CD4+.

Sampling of blood occurred at baseline, cycle 4 day 1, and cycle 7 day 1. Concerning this clone: The antigen remains unidentified.

This table comes from immunoSEQ multiplex PCR, and its TCRdb copy is limited to in-frame clones, with some not included. Of 72,000 or so clones listed, 65% to 85% are singletons. The origin of this receptor is an adult with an advanced solid tumor such as melanoma, head and neck, liver or kidney cancer. The specimen comprised CD4+ or CD8+ T cells sorted from blood, sampled in a trial of the OX40 agonist ivuxolimab.

CDR3 sequence (DNA): TGCGCCAGCAGCTTAGGAACTAGCGGGGTACGCAATGAGCAGTTCTTC. This encodes CASSLGTSGVRNEQFF. The chain couples TRBV5-1 to TRBJ2-1; 10 bases line up with TRBD2. With V trimmed by 2 bases and J by 6 bases, 8 bases remained unmatched. Per the germline V gene, CDR1 is SGHRS and CDR2 is YFSETQ. The CDR3 is made up of 16 amino acids. Based on the CDR3 plus reference TRBV5-1 and TRBJ2-1, the full variable domain is KAGVTQTPRYLIKTRGQQVTLSCSPISGHRSVSWYQQTPGQGLQFLFEYFSETQRNKGNFPGRFSGRQFSNSRSEMNVSTLELGDSALYLCASSLGTSGVRNEQFFGPGTRLTVL.